This T cell receptor (beta chain) was observed in a study of blood T cell repertoires in COVID-19. Across the whole study: Acute and convalescent COVID-19 specimens originated in the United States, Italy and Spain. PBMCs, B-cell-depleted T cells, or T cells were the source of the cDNA or gDNA that made up the material.

Original data processing: How many nucleated cells were present was estimated from reference gene primer amplification. Generated by immunoSEQ multiplex PCR, the TCRdb table keeps only in-frame clones and is missing some. D and trimming come from the DNA, and the V and J calls and clone size come from that table. The profile covers over 100,000 clones, with more than 75% appearing a single time and roughly 7.9% taken by the ten largest. Germline CDR1 reads MGHRA; CDR2 reads YSYEKL. The CDR3 length is 18 residues. The V end lost 0 bases, the J end lost 3 bases, and 18 bases lay between the germline ends.

The source material was peripheral blood. The sequence was obtained from a man in his 70s with acute or convalescent COVID-19. V is TRBV4-1 and J is TRBJ1-5; D gene unclear. CDR3 protein: CASSQENIFSRPNQPQHF. Here the CDR3 DNA reads TGCGCCAGCAGCCAAGAAAATATCTTCTCCAGGCCCAATCAGCCCCAGCATTTT.